This T cell receptor (beta chain) emerged from a study of CXCR3-negative and CXCR3-positive naive CD8 T cells. At the level of the study: Sequencing brought in 130 million or so TRB reads altogether, and each library got about 1.5 +/- 0.3 million. Findings of the study overall: Comparably high diversity marked both naive subsets, whereas memory CD8+ cells had much lower diversity. TRB CDR3s of CXCR3-positive naive cells were more hydrophobic than those of CXCR3-negative naive cells.

To note about this clonotype: Its matching antigen is unknown.

All TRB cDNA libraries came from 5' RACE performed with UMI labels. After re-calling the 5' RACE reads, TCRdb lists one entry per CDR3 protein, DNA absent. Here the sample table reports under 85,000 distinct CDR3 sequences. CD45RO-CCR7+CD27+CD95- expression identified naive CD8+ T cells. This CDR3 region has 17 residues. Per germline, CDR1 SGDLS and CDR2 YYNGEE. The specimen sequenced was naive CXCR3- CD8+ T cells from blood. Subset defined: CD45RO-CCR7+CD27+CD95- naive CD8+ T cells lacking CXCR3 (TNR3-). This chain links TRBV9 with TRBJ2-1. The source is a human donor in good health. Some clones in this sample may be carry-over from other donors' samples. The CDR3 is CASSSQPQGISYNEQFF.